Sequencing of this T cell receptor beta chain was carried out in a study of T cell changes during pregnancy in multiple sclerosis. Libraries were prepared by immunoSEQ multiplex PCR; TCRdb keeps only in-frame clonotypes and omits some of them. This sample has about 48,000 clones, with 85% to 95% found just once. This CDR3 region has 15 residues. J lost 8 bases, V lost 1 base, and 9 bases had no gene match. Germline V lookup: CDR1 SGHKS, CDR2 YYEKEE (reference sequence). This receptor was obtained from a female donor with multiple sclerosis, enrolled in a pregnancy study. Sequencing was performed on CD4+ T cells from peripheral blood mononuclear cells, taken in the first trimester of pregnancy. This chain connects TRBV5-5 to TRBJ2-1, with TRBD2 matching over 7 bases. DNA of the CDR3: TGTGCCAGCAGCTTGTATGCTAGCGGCCTCGATGAGCAGTTCTTC. Amino acids: CASSLYASGLDEQFF.